Listed below are T cell receptor beta chains from one sample, sequenced in a study of blood T cell repertoires in COVID-19. The repertoire was sequenced with immunoSEQ multiplex PCR; TCRdb's copy has only in-frame clones and lacks some. The sample comprises about 200,000 clones, 83% of which are singletons, and more than 8% rests with the top ten. Sample: peripheral blood. The receptor set was obtained from a woman aged 45-65 years with acute or convalescent COVID-19. CDR3s include the opening cysteine and the closing phenylalanine or tryptophan. Each record gives: V gene, clone size, D gene, J gene, CDR3 protein, CDR3 DNA. A D gene is named only where the DNA matches it firmly. Not every row has a clone size; where given, it reads once, few, many or a size class.

TRBV5-1	.	.	TRBJ1-1	CASSPEGREDTEAFF	TGCGCCAGCAGCCCCGAGGGGAGGGAGGATACTGAAGCTTTCTTT
TRBV6-4	.	TRBD2	TRBJ2-3	CASSDIAGAGTDTQYF	TGTGCCAGCAGCGACATAGCGGGAGCGGGTACAGATACGCAGTATTTT
TRBV19	once	TRBD1	TRBJ1-5	CASTEDRGLHQPQHF	TGTGCCAGTACCGAGGACAGGGGGCTTCATCAGCCCCAGCATTTT
TRBV7-3	.	.	TRBJ1-1	CASSLDSMNTEAFF	TGTGCCAGCAGCTTGGACAGCATGAACACTGAAGCTTTCTTT
TRBV12-5	few	TRBD2	TRBJ2-1	CASGLSSGTRWNEQFF	TGTGCTAGTGGTTTGTCATCCGGGACTAGATGGAATGAGCAGTTCTTC
TRBV19	.	TRBD1	TRBJ1-4	CASSTRTGDEKLFF	TGTGCCAGTAGTACAAGGACAGGCGATGAAAAACTGTTTTTT
TRBV5-6	.	.	TRBJ1-1	CASSPTAGQEAFF	TGTGCCAGCAGCCCAACCGCCGGACAGGAAGCTTTCTTT
TRBV7-2	.	TRBD1	TRBJ2-5	CASSQLGTGYETQYF	TGTGCCAGCAGCCAACTCGGGACAGGGTACGAGACCCAGTACTTC
TRBV4-1	.	.	TRBJ2-5	CASSQDLHTQETQYF	TGCGCCAGCAGCCAAGATCTTCACACCCAAGAGACCCAGTACTTC
TRBV5-3	.	.	TRBJ1-1	CARSLGQLNTEAFF	TGTGCCAGAAGCTTGGGACAGCTGAACACTGAAGCTTTCTTT
TRBV19	.	.	TRBJ1-1	CASSPHRDYGTEAFF	TGTGCCAGTAGTCCGCACAGGGATTACGGCACTGAAGCTTTCTTT
TRBV2	.	.	TRBJ2-1	CATDAGLVSSSYNEQFF	TGTGCCACCGACGCGGGGCTGGTGTCGAGCTCCTACAATGAGCAGTTCTTC
TRBV15	many	TRBD1	TRBJ2-3	CATSYDRAGTDTQYF	TGTGCCACCAGCTACGACAGGGCTGGCACAGATACGCAGTATTTT
TRBV4-2	.	TRBD1	TRBJ2-7	CASSPRQGEYEQYF	TGTGCCAGCAGCCCCCGGCAGGGGGAATACGAGCAGTACTTC
TRBV2	.	.	TRBJ2-2	CASTEDYTGELFF	TGTGCCAGCACCGAGGACTACACCGGGGAGCTGTTTTTT
TRBV28	.	TRBD1	TRBJ2-1	CASRPGQEDSWRTYNEQFF	TGTGCCAGCAGACCGGGACAGGAGGATTCATGGAGGACCTACAATGAGCAGTTCTTC
TRBV28	.	.	TRBJ1-1	CASSTQWTKEMGLNTEAFF	TGTGCCAGCAGTACACAGTGGACTAAAGAGATGGGGCTGAACACTGAAGCTTTCTTT
TRBV5-1	.	.	TRBJ2-5	CASSLRAFDQETQYF	TGCGCCAGCAGCTTGCGAGCGTTCGACCAAGAGACCCAGTACTTC
TRBV5-8	.	.	TRBJ1-4	CASTGGPANEKLFF	TGTGCCAGCACTGGCGGTCCAGCTAATGAAAAACTGTTTTTT
TRBV7-8	.	TRBD1	TRBJ2-3	CASSLEQGASDTQYF	TGTGCCAGCAGCTTAGAACAGGGGGCCTCAGATACGCAGTATTTT
TRBV29-1	.	TRBD1	TRBJ2-7	CSVSDRADEQYF	TGCAGCGTATCGGACAGGGCAGACGAGCAGTACTTC
TRBV10-3	.	.	TRBJ2-1	CAISEDASGGSYNEQFF	TGTGCCATCAGTGAGGACGCGAGTGGCGGATCCTACAATGAGCAGTTCTTC
TRBV25-1	few	.	TRBJ1-2	CASSEIGQPNYGYTF	TGTGCCAGCAGTGAGATCGGACAGCCTAACTATGGCTACACCTTC
TRBV29-1	.	TRBD2	TRBJ2-3	CSSIAGGRADTQYF	TGCAGCTCCATAGCGGGAGGGCGGGCAGATACGCAGTATTTT
TRBV19	.	TRBD2	TRBJ2-2	CASSIATSGRSTGELFF	TGTGCCAGTAGTATAGCCACTAGCGGGAGGAGTACCGGGGAGCTGTTTTTT
TRBV5-4	.	.	TRBJ2-5	CASSLNRGNQETQYF	TGTGCCAGCAGCTTGAACCGAGGAAATCAAGAGACCCAGTACTTC
TRBV27	.	.	TRBJ2-5	CASSPPGHF	TGTGCCAGCAGTCCCCCAGGTCACTTC
TRBV27	.	TRBD1	TRBJ2-4	CASSPPDRSAKNIQYF	TGTGCCAGCAGTCCCCCGGACAGGTCGGCCAAAAACATTCAGTACTTC
TRBV12-2	.	.	TRBJ1-5	CASRSLDREGQPQHF	TGTGCAAGTCGCTCCTTGGACAGGGAAGGACAGCCCCAGCATTTT
TRBV28	.	.	TRBJ2-7	CASSFGGASSYEQYF	TGTGCCAGCAGTTTTGGGGGGGCCAGCTCCTACGAGCAGTACTTC
TRBV15	.	.	TRBJ1-2	CATSLSGQLHGYTF	TGTGCCACCAGCCTATCTGGACAGCTACATGGCTACACCTTC
TRBV10-3	once	TRBD2	TRBJ2-3	CAIRGLAGDGGTDTQYF	TGTGCCATCAGGGGACTAGCGGGAGACGGGGGCACAGATACGCAGTATTTT
TRBV11-2	.	.	TRBJ2-1	CASSHGLFGEDEQFF	TGTGCCAGCAGCCACGGACTTTTCGGTGAGGATGAGCAGTTCTTC
TRBV3-1/TRBV3-2	.	TRBD1	TRBJ1-1	CASSHSTGGKTFF	TGTGCCAGCAGCCACTCGACAGGGGGAAAAACTTTCTTT
TRBV6-5	.	.	TRBJ2-3	CASSGSTTDTQYF	TGTGCCAGCAGCGGGAGTACGACAGATACGCAGTATTTT
TRBV19	.	TRBD2	TRBJ2-4	CASSIAQRLAGGPVSKNIQYF	TGTGCCAGTAGTATAGCCCAAAGACTAGCGGGAGGGCCAGTGTCCAAAAACATTCAGTACTTC
TRBV6-2/TRBV6-3	once	TRBD2	TRBJ2-7	CASSYLGLAGSYEQYF	TGTGCCAGCAGTTACTTGGGACTAGCGGGATCCTACGAGCAGTACTTC
TRBV19	.	.	TRBJ1-1	CASSSLEYNEAFF	TGTGCCAGTAGCAGCCTGGAGTACAATGAAGCTTTCTTT
TRBV5-1	.	TRBD2	TRBJ2-3	CASSGLAGEDTQYF	TGCGCCAGCAGCGGACTAGCGGGAGAAGATACGCAGTATTTT
TRBV27	.	TRBD1	TRBJ1-2	CASSPSAGQHYGYTF	TGTGCCAGCAGTCCTTCCGCGGGACAGCACTATGGCTACACCTTC
TRBV20-1	.	.	TRBJ2-7	CSAPGGYEQYF	TGCAGTGCCCCGGGTGGGTACGAGCAGTACTTC
TRBV2	.	TRBD1	TRBJ1-1	CASTGTDEAFF	TGTGCCAGCACCGGGACAGACGAAGCTTTCTTT
TRBV18	.	.	TRBJ2-5	CASSPRRAQETQYF	TGTGCCAGCTCACCAAGGAGAGCCCAAGAGACCCAGTACTTC
TRBV5-6	few	TRBD2	TRBJ2-1	CASSYTSGSMNEQFF	TGTGCCAGCAGCTATACTAGCGGGAGTATGAATGAGCAGTTCTTC
TRBV30	few	TRBD1	TRBJ2-3	CAWSVQGDTQYF	TGTGCCTGGAGTGTACAGGGGGATACGCAGTATTTT
TRBV12-3/TRBV12-4	.	TRBD2	TRBJ2-1	CASTIQREEEQFF	TGTGCCAGCACCATCCAGCGGGAGGAAGAGCAGTTCTTC
TRBV2	.	.	TRBJ2-5	CASGGQTFQETQYF	TGTGCCAGCGGCGGACAGACATTTCAAGAGACCCAGTACTTC
TRBV7-2	.	.	TRBJ1-2	CASSLERGYGYTF	TGTGCCAGCAGCTTAGAGCGCGGCTATGGCTACACCTTC
TRBV24-1	.	TRBD2	TRBJ2-5	CATSDAAGGETQYF	TGTGCCACCAGTGACGCCGCGGGGGGAGAGACCCAGTACTTC
TRBV7-9	.	TRBD2	TRBJ2-2	CASSFRSGSGGTGELFF	TGTGCCAGCAGCTTTCGAAGCGGGAGTGGGGGCACCGGGGAGCTGTTTTTT